Listed here are 27 T cell receptor beta chains from one sample, sequenced in a study of stem cell transplantation in POMP-related autoinflammatory disease. Using immunoSEQ multiplex PCR, the repertoire was profiled, and TCRdb retains in-frame clones only, with some absent. The table shows thousands of clones, with roughly nine tenths occurring only once. Sequencing was performed on Tregs from PBMCs, taken before stem cell transplantation. Receptors originate from a human donor with POMP-related autoinflammation and immune dysregulation (PRAID).

This clone was recorded only once. The CDR3 coding sequence is TGTGCCTGGGACAGGGCCTGGAACACTGAAGCTTTCTTT. Residues: CAWDRAWNTEAFF. The chain carries TRBV30 and TRBJ1-1; the match to TRBD1 covers 7 bases. Unmatched junction bases numbered 4, after V lost 5 bases and J lost 1 base. CDR3 length equals 13 residues. From germline, CDR1 is GTSNPN and CDR2 SVGIG (reference sequence).

V is TRBV7-9 and J is TRBJ2-7, with 10 positions matching TRBD1. The CDR3 runs 13 residues. After removal of 4 bases from V and 3 bases from J, the junction contained 0 bases not matched to a gene. In germline, CDR1 is SEHNR, CDR2 FQNEAQ (reference sequence). The CDR3 nucleotides are TGTGCCAGCAGCTGGACAGGGGGCTACGAGCAGTACTTC. Translated: CASSWTGGYEQYF.

The chain is built from TRBV6-6 and TRBJ1-1, with D uncertain. Germline CDR1 MNHNY, CDR2 SVGAGI (reference sequence). V lost 2 bases to trimming and J lost 4 bases, with 8 bases between them. CDR3 size: 13 residues. The CDR3 loop reads CASSYPTLTEAFF. CDR3 nucleotide sequence: TGTGCCAGCAGTTACCCGACACTCACTGAAGCTTTCTTT.

The rearrangement links TRBV5-4 to TRBJ2-3, with 7 bases matching TRBD1. Germline values: CDR1 SGHNT, CDR2 YYREEE (reference sequence). The V and J ends lost 2 bases and 4 bases, in that order; junction bases with no gene match: 7. The CDR3 has 15 residues. The chain's CDR3 is CASSFLTGVPDTQYF. CDR3 DNA: TGTGCCAGCAGCTTTTTAACAGGGGTTCCAGATACGCAGTATTTT.

This clone occurred once. The V call is TRBV19, the J call TRBJ1-1; D unclear. The germline V gene encodes CDR1 LNHDA and CDR2 SQIVND (reference sequence). The CDR3 has 11 residues. V lost 5 bases to trimming and J lost 1 base, with 2 bases between them. The CDR3 DNA sequence: TGTGCCAGTAGTGCGAACACTGAAGCTTTCTTT. Protein: CASSANTEAFF.

V is TRBV10-3 and J is TRBJ1-4, with D perhaps matching TRBD1 (5 bases). V gave up 2 bases and J gave up 5 bases, with 9 bases separating them. The CDR3 covers 14 residues. Germline-derived CDR1 and CDR2 are ENHRY and SYGVKD. CDR3 loop: CAISEGGGNEKLFF. The CDR3 DNA reads as TGTGCCATCAGTGAGGGGGGAGGGAATGAAAAACTGTTTTTT.

The chain combines TRBV5-1 with TRBJ2-1; no definite D call. Trimming shortened V by 3 bases and J by 8 bases, and 6 bases separated the two germline ends. There are 11 residues in the CDR3. Germline V gives CDR1 SGHRS, CDR2 YFSETQ. The CDR3 DNA follows: TGCGCCAGCAGCTACGACGATGAGCAGTTCTTC. Translated: CASSYDDEQFF.

The J gene is TRBJ2-3, the V gene TRBV29-1; D gene uncertain. V was pared by 3 bases and J by 3 bases, with 7 bases between. CDR1 and CDR2 from the germline V gene are SQVTM and ANQGSEA. This CDR3 spans 12 amino acids. The CDR3 nucleotides read TGCAGCGTTGATACCGATACAGATACGCAGTATTTT. Residues: CSVDTDTDTQYF.

This rearrangement joins TRBV6-1 to TRBJ2-5; 8 bases match TRBD1. There are 12 residues in the CDR3. CDR1 MNHNS and CDR2 SASEGT come from the germline V gene. The junction had 1 base not matched to a gene; V was cut back by 6 bases and J by 4 bases. The CDR3 loop reads CASSGQGETQYF. CDR3 DNA: TGTGCCAGCAGCGGACAGGGAGAGACCCAGTACTTC.

This chain joins TRBV6-5 and TRBJ2-7; D tentatively fits TRBD1 or TRBD2 (5 bases each). This CDR3 is built from 15 residues. Germline lookup yields CDR1 MNHEY and CDR2 SVGAGI. The germline V and J ends were trimmed by 5 bases and 6 bases, with 20 bases remaining between them. The chain's CDR3 is CASSPSGTEHVEQYF. The CDR3 coding sequence is TGTGCCAGCAGTCCCTCCGGGACGGAACACGTCGAGCAGTACTTC.

The chain is built from TRBV11-1 and TRBJ2-1; D ambiguous. This CDR3 comprises 17 residues. Germline CDR1 is SGHAT and CDR2 is FQDESV (reference sequence). V was clipped by 3 bases and J by 0 bases, with 15 bases between them. DNA of the CDR3: TGTGCCAGCAGCTTCGATCGGCCTAGGCTCTCCTACAATGAGCAGTTCTTC. This gives the protein CASSFDRPRLSYNEQFF. The variable domain in full, with the rest retrieved from reference TRBV11-1 and TRBJ2-1, is EAEVAQSPRYKITEKSQAVAFWCDPISGHATLYWYRQILGQGPELLVQFQDESVVDDSQLPKDRFSAERLKGVDSTLKIQPAELGDSAMYLCASSFDRPRLSYNEQFFGPGTRLTVL.

As concerns this clone: The limits of the CDR3 on the DNA are not certain, so only TCRdb's listed CDR3 is given. Here the CDR3 reads CASSLFLSPTGLNEQFF. The gene calls are TRBV28 and TRBJ2-1; the DNA was not compared with TRBD1, the D call given in the table. The CDR3 contains 17 residues when both ends are counted. In germline, CDR1 is MDHEN, CDR2 SYDVKM.

The V call is TRBV2, the J call TRBJ2-7; D possibly corresponds to TRBD2 (6 bases). Per the germline V gene, CDR1 is SNHLY and CDR2 is FYNNEI. This CDR3 is 14 amino acids long. The ends were cut back, 7 bases at V and 0 bases at J, with 13 bases in the middle. The DNA of the CDR3 is TGTGCCAGCATGAAATTTAGCGGCTCCTACGAGCAGTACTTC. Its translation is CASMKFSGSYEQYF.

This clone came up once. V is TRBV4-1 and J is TRBJ2-3; 13 bases fit TRBD2. CDR3 length: 16 amino acids. V lost 4 bases, J lost 3 bases, and 4 bases stayed unmatched. The germline gives CDR1 MGHRA, CDR2 YSYEKL. In nucleotides, the CDR3 is TGCGCCAGCAGCCGCTCACTAGCGGGGGGGACAGATACGCAGTATTTT. Amino acids: CASSRSLAGGTDTQYF.

To note about this clone: An end of the junction differs from the germline gene, which may be a read error. This chain joins TRBV5-1 and TRBJ2-1, with 11 bases matching TRBD2. Germline assignment: CDR1 SGHRS and CDR2 YFSETQ. The CDR3 consists of 15 residues. CDR3 in DNA: TGCGCCGGCAGCTTAGCGGGAGGGATCTACAATGAGCAGTTCTTC. This sequence encodes CAGSLAGGIYNEQFF.

The chain employs TRBV18 and TRBJ2-7, with 9 bases that match TRBD2. There are 15 residues in the CDR3. V lost 3 bases, J lost 0 bases, and 3 bases stayed unmatched. The germline V gene encodes CDR1 KGHSH and CDR2 LQKENI. The CDR3 here is CASSPPSGASYEQYF. As DNA, the CDR3 is TGTGCCAGCTCACCCCCTAGCGGGGCCTCCTACGAGCAGTACTTC.

The rearrangement uses TRBV5-1 and TRBJ2-5; 13 bases align to TRBD2. Trimming took 1 base from V and 2 from J; bases not matched to a gene: 5. This CDR3 has 17 residues. Germline lookup yields CDR1 SGHRS and CDR2 YFSETQ. This CDR3 is CASSLMGTSGVQETQYF. The CDR3 DNA reads TGCGCCAGCAGCTTGATGGGGACTAGCGGGGTACAAGAGACCCAGTACTTC.

The V gene is TRBV5-4, the J gene TRBJ1-2; TRBD1 aligns across 7 bases. Germline CDR1 and CDR2: SGHNT and YYREEE (reference sequence). The CDR3 runs to 13 residues. V shed 3 bases, J shed 2 bases, and the junction held 1 base outside the gene matches. The DNA of the CDR3 is TGTGCCAGCAGCTGGGACAGAAACTATGGCTACACCTTC. It specifies CASSWDRNYGYTF.

With respect to this clone: The junction does not match germline at one end; this may be a read error. J is TRBJ2-2 and V is TRBV7-7, with D possibly TRBD1 on 6 matching bases. The germline gives CDR1 SSHAT, CDR2 FNYEAQ (reference sequence). This CDR3 spans 16 amino acids. The CDR3 is CASSLAVQGLGGELFF. The DNA for the CDR3 is TGTGCTAGCAGCTTAGCCGTACAGGGTCTAGGCGGGGAGCTGTTTTTT.

V usage is TRBV2 and J usage is TRBJ2-7; 8 bases match TRBD2. The CDR3 contains 14 residues. Germline V gene data show CDR1 as SNHLY and CDR2 as FYNNEI. V dropped 6 bases and J dropped 2; count of bases not matched to a gene: 6. CDR3 in amino acids: CASSRVREAYEQYF. As DNA, the CDR3 is TGTGCCAGCAGCAGGGTGCGGGAGGCCTACGAGCAGTACTTC.

CDR3 loop: CARSLLAGGILIGEQFF. The CDR3 DNA reads TGTGCCAGAAGCTTGTTAGCGGGAGGGATTTTAATAGGTGAGCAGTTCTTC. The chain is built from TRBV5-3 and TRBJ2-1, with 11 bases aligning to TRBD2. TRBV5-3 is an ORF; its function is uncertain. CDR3 length: 17 residues. J was trimmed by 9 bases and V by 1 base; bases with no gene match: 12.

The chain has TRBV11-1 and TRBJ2-7; D call uncertain. The CDR3 is 14 residues long. Germline CDR1 and CDR2: SGHAT and FQDESV (reference sequence). V was clipped by 0 bases and J by 1 base, with 7 bases between them. In nucleotides, the CDR3 is TGTGCCAGCAGCTTAGCGCAGATTTCCTACGAGCAGTACTTC. Translated: CASSLAQISYEQYF.

On this clone: At one end, the junction sequence differs from germline, possibly due to a read error. The chain employs TRBV5-8 and TRBJ1-2; 10 bases are shared with TRBD1. The germline V gene has CDR1 SGHTS and CDR2 YDEGEE. The CDR3 spans 15 residues. CDR3 loop: CASSQDRTGGYGYTF. The CDR3 nucleotides read TGCGCCAGCAGCCAAGATCGGACAGGGGGCTATGGCTACACCTTC.

This CDR3 reads CASSSRGAYNEQFF. The CDR3 coding sequence is TGTGCCAGCAGCTCCAGGGGGGCATACAATGAGCAGTTCTTC. This chain joins TRBV5-4 and TRBJ2-1; tentatively, D is TRBD1 (7 bases). The CDR3 length is 14 residues. The germline CDR1 and CDR2 sequences are SGHNT and YYREEE (reference sequence). V was trimmed by 3 bases and J by 4 bases, leaving 11 bases between them.

About this clone: Compared with germline, one end of the junction differs, possibly owing to a read error. The chain employs TRBV10-3 and TRBJ1-1; 7 nucleotides match TRBD1. The CDR3 is 12 residues long. Germline CDR1 is ENHRY and CDR2 is SYGVKD. The CDR3 DNA follows: TGTGCCATCAGTGGTGTTGGGACAGCCTATAGCTTT. Its protein product is CAISGVGTAYSF.

The chain is built from TRBV7-3 and TRBJ2-3, with 10 bases fitting TRBD1. V shed 2 bases and J 4 bases; nucleotides not matched to a gene: 3. Looked up from germline, CDR1 is SGHTA and CDR2 is FQGTGA. CDR3 length: 15 amino acids. The CDR3 DNA reads as TGTGCCAGCAGCTTACTTGGACAGGGGGCAGATACGCAGTATTTT. Its translation is CASSLLGQGADTQYF.

This clone was counted once. This chain connects TRBV27 to TRBJ1-2, with D possibly TRBD1 on 6 matching bases. The germline gives CDR1 MNHEY, CDR2 SMNVEV (reference sequence). The V gene lost 2 bases and the J gene lost 2 bases, with 24 bases spanning the gap. This CDR3 has 19 amino acids. Written as DNA, the CDR3 is TGTGCCAGCAGTTTAAAAGGGACACTTTTTACTTGGCTGAACTATGGCTACACCTTC. Its protein is CASSLKGTLFTWLNYGYTF.